The sequence of this TCR beta chain was determined in a study of shared clonotypes between healthy human individuals. CDR1 is SEHNR and CDR2 is FQNEAQ in the germline V gene (reference sequence). Trimming stripped 4 bases from V and 15 bases from J, with 12 bases between. The CDR3 consists of 11 residues. Assay: immunoSEQ multiplex PCR; the TCRdb copy retains only in-frame clones and omits some. The sample yields around 2.3 million clones, 95% seen once. Splitting of CD4+ cells produced CD45RA+ naive and CD45RA-negative memory subsets. Sequencing input: naive CD4+ T cells sorted from blood. Subset reported: CD45RA+ positively selected. The TCR originated in a man aged 18 to 30 in good health. The V call is TRBV7-9, the J call TRBJ1-4, with D unresolved. The CDR3 DNA sequence: TGTGCCAGCAGCTCCCAGTACACGTTGTTTTTT. The encoded protein is CASSSQYTLFF. Together with reference TRBV7-9 and TRBJ1-4, the CDR3 gives the full variable domain: DTGVSQNPRHKITKRGQNVTFRCDPISEHNRLYWYRQTLGQGPEFLTYFQNEAQLEKSRLLSDRFSAERPKGSFSTLEIQRTEQGDSAMYLCASSSQYTLFFGSGTQLSVL.